Shown below are 32 T cell receptor beta chains from a single sample sequenced in a study of persistence of HIV-infected CD4 T cells. The libraries were made with immunoSEQ version 4 in survey mode. Repertoires were generated with immunoSEQ multiplex PCR, while TCRdb's copy carries only in-frame clones and drops some. The sample lists around 45,000 clones; about nine tenths were seen once. Antigen specificity for these receptors is unknown. Cells were stimulated nonspecifically with anti-CD3/anti-CD28 magnetic beads. Sorting selected CD4+ T cells upregulating both CD40 ligand and CD69. Sequencing used CD4+ T cells sorted from PBMCs after roughly 20-hour stimulation, obtained from a patient who received antiretroviral therapy. Source of these receptors: an adult man with HIV who was CMV-seropositive.

This chain links TRBV7-2 with TRBJ2-7; 7 bases match TRBD1. CDR1 is SGHTA, CDR2 FQGNSA, per germline. Trimming cost V 4 bases and J 5 bases; bases outside gene matches: 5. The CDR3 extends over 13 amino acids. This CDR3 reads CASSSDRDDEQYF. CDR3 in DNA: TGTGCCAGCAGCTCTGACAGGGACGACGAGCAGTACTTC.

This rearrangement joins TRBV4-1 to TRBJ1-3; possibly TRBD1 for D (5 bases). Germline CDR1 MGHRA, CDR2 YSYEKL. Trimming pared 1 base from V and 9 bases from J, leaving 13 bases between. The CDR3 spans 14 residues. The CDR3 region has the DNA TGCGCCAGCAGCCAAGTGGGGGAAGGAGCCACCATATATTTT. This codes for CASSQVGEGATIYF.

The chain links TRBV2 to TRBJ1-4; no firm D call. In germline, CDR1 is SNHLY, CDR2 FYNNEI. V was trimmed by 1 base and J by 8 bases, leaving 8 bases between them. This CDR3 has 13 residues. The CDR3 DNA follows: TGTGCCAGCAGTGAAGGGCTAGAAGAAAAACTGTTTTTT. It encodes CASSEGLEEKLFF.

The chain links TRBV15 to TRBJ2-7; 12 bases are a match to TRBD2. Trimming at V came to 1 base and at J to 2 bases, leaving 12 bases not matched to a gene. Germline lookup yields CDR1 LNHNV and CDR2 YYDKDF (reference sequence). The CDR3 extends over 19 amino acids. CDR3: CATSRGSGGLAGPTYEQYF. CDR3 DNA sequence: TGTGCCACCAGCAGAGGTTCGGGGGGACTAGCGGGCCCCACCTACGAGCAGTACTTC.

CDR3 DNA: TGTGCCAGCAGCTTAGCTAGAACCGGGGAGCTGTTTTTT. Amino acids: CASSLARTGELFF. The rearrangement uses TRBV11-1 and TRBJ2-2, with unresolved D. Germline lookup yields CDR1 SGHAT and CDR2 FQDESV (reference sequence). V lost 0 bases and J 5 bases, leaving 4 bases between the germline ends. The CDR3 is made up of 13 amino acids.

The chain recombines TRBV2 with TRBJ1-6; 10 bases fit TRBD1. The CDR3 has 19 residues. The J segment lost 4 bases and the V segment lost 7 bases, leaving 16 bases of the junction unmatched. Germline loops: CDR1 SNHLY, CDR2 FYNNEI. CDR3 sequence reads: CASKRGTGALLSYNSPLHF. CDR3 DNA: TGTGCCAGCAAGAGGGGGACAGGGGCCCTCCTGTCATATAATTCACCCCTCCACTTT.

The CDR3, as DNA: TGTGCCAGCAAAGCCTGGGACAGGAACACTGAAGCTTTCTTT. Encoded protein: CASKAWDRNTEAFF. The V gene is TRBV6-4, the J gene TRBJ1-1; 7 bases match TRBD1. Per the germline V gene, CDR1 is MRHNA and CDR2 is SNTAGT. The CDR3 has 14 residues. V lost 7 bases, J lost 1 base, and 6 bases stayed unmatched.

The V call is TRBV29-1, the J call TRBJ2-1; 13 bases map to TRBD2. The CDR3 is made up of 16 amino acids. The ends lost 7 bases at V and 0 bases at J; junction bases unmatched: 6. CDR1 and CDR2 from the germline V gene are SQVTM and ANQGSEA. For the CDR3, the DNA is TGCAGCGGTACTAGCGGGGGGGCGTCCTCCTACAATGAGCAGTTCTTC. Translating it yields CSGTSGGASSYNEQFF.

A single count supports this clone. The chain carries TRBV6-1 and TRBJ2-3; the D gene could be TRBD1 or TRBD2 (5 bases each). Per germline, CDR1 MNHNS and CDR2 SASEGT. There are 15 residues in the CDR3. The V and J ends lost 3 bases and 0 bases respectively, with 10 bases between them. CDR3 nucleotide sequence: TGTGCCAGCAGTGATCAGGGACCAAGCACAGATACGCAGTATTTT. As protein: CASSDQGPSTDTQYF.

This rearrangement joins TRBV6-5 to TRBJ2-3; 9 bases are a match to TRBD2. The length of the CDR3 is 15 residues. Trimming removed 5 bases from V and 1 base from J; junction bases left unmatched: 4. Germline CDR1 and CDR2: MNHEY and SVGAGI. The CDR3, as DNA: TGTGCCAGCAGTAAGAGACTAGCGGGCACAGATACGCAGTATTTT. Translated, it gives CASSKRLAGTDTQYF.

The rearrangement links TRBV3-1 (or the pseudogene TRBV3-2) to TRBJ2-3, with D unresolved. The CDR3 has 13 amino acids. V was trimmed by 5 bases and J by 2 bases, leaving 8 bases between them. CDR1 LGHDT and CDR2 YNNKEL come from the germline V gene (reference sequence). The CDR3 DNA is TGTGCCAGCAGCAAGGGTACCACAGATACGCAGTATTTT. The encoded protein is CASSKGTTDTQYF.

The chain couples TRBV27 to TRBJ2-3; the match to TRBD2 covers 12 bases. The V gene's germline CDR1 is MNHEY and CDR2 SMNVEV (reference sequence). The CDR3 is 17 residues long. The trim removed 2 bases at V and 2 bases at J, leaving 5 bases unmatched. The CDR3 loop is CASSLAGTSGSTDTQYF. The CDR3 DNA reads as TGTGCCAGCAGTTTAGCCGGGACTAGCGGGTCCACAGATACGCAGTATTTT.

This clone appeared a single time. The V call is TRBV5-1, the J call TRBJ2-3, with 9 positions matching TRBD2. Trimming at V came to 4 bases and at J to 0 bases, leaving 12 bases not matched to a gene. The CDR3 consists of 18 residues. CDR1 is SGHRS and CDR2 is YFSETQ in the germline V gene. The CDR3 is CASSLGRGGQRSTDTQYF. The CDR3 DNA sequence: TGCGCCAGCAGCCTCGGGCGGGGGGGCCAAAGAAGCACAGATACGCAGTATTTT.

The chain has TRBV28 and TRBJ2-7, with D uncertain. This CDR3 region has 12 residues. Germline-derived CDR1 and CDR2 are MDHEN and SYDVKM. Trimming removed 6 bases from V and 4 bases from J, with 10 bases in between. The CDR3 region has the DNA TGTGCCAGCAGAACCCTCCGATACGAGCAGTACTTC. Residues: CASRTLRYEQYF.

The chain carries TRBV7-2 and TRBJ2-1, with 8 bases matching TRBD2. V lost 0 bases to trimming and J lost 0 bases; unmatched junction nucleotides: 7. The CDR3 is 18 residues long. Germline V gene data show CDR1 as SGHTA and CDR2 as FQGNSA. The CDR3, as DNA: TGTGCCAGCAGCTTAGCGAGAGTAGCGGGGTTCTCCTACAATGAGCAGTTCTTC. Protein: CASSLARVAGFSYNEQFF.

The chain links TRBV20-1 to TRBJ2-3; weak D call: TRBD2 (7 bases). The CDR3 runs to 15 residues. Trimming removed 3 bases from V and 0 bases from J, with 13 bases in between. Germline V lookup: CDR1 DFQATT, CDR2 SNEGSKA (reference sequence). The DNA for the CDR3 is TGCAGTGCTAGTAGGGGGGGATGGAGCACAGATACGCAGTATTTT. It specifies CSASRGGWSTDTQYF.

The J gene is TRBJ2-2, the V gene TRBV4-1, with D perhaps matching TRBD2 (7 bases). With 8 bases removed from V and 5 bases from J, the gap between germline ends came to 18 bases. The V gene's germline CDR1 is MGHRA and CDR2 YSYEKL. This CDR3 contains 15 residues. In DNA, the CDR3 is TGCGCCAGCGGGAGGGGGGGCGCTGGGACCGGGGAGCTGTTTTTT. Its protein is CASGRGGAGTGELFF.

In DNA, the CDR3 is TGTGCCAGCTCACCACCCTTGGCGAGGGGGCATGAAAAACTGTTTTTT. Translated, it gives CASSPPLARGHEKLFF. This chain connects TRBV18 to TRBJ1-4; 7 nucleotides match TRBD1. CDR1 KGHSH and CDR2 LQKENI come from the germline V gene. This CDR3 region has 16 residues. Germline trimming cut 0 bases from V and 6 bases from J; bases unmatched to any gene: 7.

The chain is built from TRBV23-1 and TRBJ2-2; 9 positions agree with TRBD1. TRBV23-1 falls under the ORF class, with uncertain function. J lost 3 bases, V lost 3 bases, and 5 bases had no gene match. CDR3 length: 16 residues. The chain's CDR3 is CASSQGDREYTGELFF. CDR3 sequence (DNA): TGCGCCAGCAGTCAGGGGGACAGGGAGTACACCGGGGAGCTGTTTTTT.

V gene TRBV7-2 combines with J gene TRBJ2-3; 10 bases match TRBD2. This CDR3 comprises 16 residues. After removal of 3 bases from V and 2 bases from J, the junction contained 5 bases not matched to a gene. In germline, CDR1 is SGHTA, CDR2 FQGNSA. The CDR3 spells CASSLALAGFTDTQYF. In DNA, the CDR3 is TGTGCCAGCAGCTTGGCACTAGCGGGGTTCACAGATACGCAGTATTTT.

V usage is TRBV5-1 and J usage is TRBJ2-7; no reliable D call. The V end lost 7 bases, the J end lost 0 bases, and 8 bases lay between the germline ends. Germline loops: CDR1 SGHRS, CDR2 YFSETQ. The CDR3 length is 12 residues. The CDR3 spells CASFRNSYEQYF. CDR3 nucleotides: TGCGCCAGCTTCCGGAACTCCTACGAGCAGTACTTC.

This chain links TRBV24-1 with TRBJ2-1; the D gene could be TRBD1 or TRBD2 (7 bases each). CDR1 is KGHDR, CDR2 SFDVKD, per germline. Trimming removed 7 bases at V and 6 bases at J, with 15 bases between. The CDR3 loop spans 14 amino acids. CDR3 DNA sequence: TGTGCCACCAGCATAGGGGGCGGGGGCAATGAGCAGTTCTTC. It specifies CATSIGGGGNEQFF.

The chain combines TRBV5-1 with TRBJ2-5; 7 nucleotides agree with TRBD1. CDR3 length: 15 residues. V lost 7 bases, J lost 3 bases, and 12 bases stayed unmatched. CDR1 and CDR2 from the germline V gene are SGHRS and YFSETQ. CDR3 DNA: TGCGCCAGCCGAGCTTTAGGACAGGCGAAAGAGACCCAGTACTTC. It translates to CASRALGQAKETQYF.

This sequence joins TRBV5-1 and TRBJ2-1; 10 nucleotides line up with TRBD2. The CDR3 is made up of 14 amino acids. Germline trimming cut 4 bases from V and 8 bases from J; bases unmatched to any gene: 6. The germline V gene encodes CDR1 SGHRS and CDR2 YFSETQ. CDR3 nucleotide sequence: TGCGCCAGCAGCGCAAGCGGGGGGGCAGATGAGCAGTTCTTC. Encoded protein: CASSASGGADEQFF.

The genes are TRBV7-3 and TRBJ2-3; tentative D call: TRBD2 (5 bases). V lost 6 bases and J lost 0, with 16 bases in between. The CDR3 length is 16 residues. CDR1 is SGHTA, CDR2 FQGTGA, per germline. CDR3 in DNA: TGTGCCAGCAGTTATGGACTGTCCATTAGCACAGATACGCAGTATTTT. Translation: CASSYGLSISTDTQYF. The whole variable domain, remainder taken from reference TRBV7-3 and TRBJ2-3, is GAGVSQTPSNKVTEKGKYVELRCDPISGHTALYWYRQSLGQGPEFLIYFQGTGAADDSGLPNDRFFAVRPEGSVSTLKIQRTERGDSAVYLCASSYGLSISTDTQYFGPGTRLTVL.

The chain is built from TRBV19 and TRBJ1-6; D is unresolved. This CDR3 is built from 16 residues. From germline, CDR1 is LNHDA and CDR2 SQIVND (reference sequence). Deletions cut 2 bases from V and 0 bases from J, with 8 bases between. This CDR3 reads CASSITTSSYNSPLHF. The CDR3 bases are TGTGCCAGTAGTATAACGACAAGCTCCTATAATTCACCCCTCCACTTT.

CDR3 residues: CASRPPKRQANEKLFF. CDR3 DNA sequence: TGTGCCAGCAGGCCCCCCAAACGACAGGCTAATGAAAAACTGTTTTTT. The chain couples TRBV2 to TRBJ1-4; D is possibly TRBD1 (6 bases). Between the trimmed V and J ends, which lost 6 bases and 3 bases, there was a span of 17 bases. The CDR3 is made up of 16 amino acids. Germline V lookup: CDR1 SNHLY, CDR2 FYNNEI.

The CDR3 sequence: CASSLDQSGYGYTF. The CDR3 DNA sequence: TGCGCCAGCAGCTTGGACCAATCAGGTTATGGCTACACCTTC. This rearrangement joins TRBV5-1 to TRBJ1-2; D uncertain. Per the germline V gene, CDR1 is SGHRS and CDR2 is YFSETQ. Trimming left V 0 bases short and J 5 bases short, with 11 bases between. CDR3 length equals 14 residues.

The chain employs TRBV5-1 and TRBJ1-2, with 9 positions matching TRBD1. The CDR3 length is 15 residues. Losses at the gene ends were 4 bases for V and 7 bases for J; bases not matched to a gene: 11. From germline, CDR1 is SGHRS and CDR2 YFSETQ. The DNA of the CDR3 is TGCGCCAGCAGCCCTGGACAGGGGCCAGGTTCTGGCTACACCTTC. As protein: CASSPGQGPGSGYTF.

The V call is TRBV20-1, the J call TRBJ2-7, with D unclear. The CDR3 is made up of 12 amino acids. V lost 3 bases and J 0 bases, leaving 6 bases between the germline ends. Germline V gives CDR1 DFQATT, CDR2 SNEGSKA (reference sequence). The CDR3, as DNA: TGCAGTGCTAGTGCCGACTCCTACGAGCAGTACTTC. This codes for CSASADSYEQYF.

This rearrangement joins TRBV18 to TRBJ2-3; 7 bases fit TRBD1. The V gene end was trimmed by 4 bases and the J gene end by 2 bases; junction bases not matched to a gene: 6. Germline V CDR1 and CDR2: KGHSH, LQKENI. The CDR3 covers 15 residues. DNA for the CDR3: TGTGCCAGCTCACGCGGACAGGTCGACACAGATACGCAGTATTTT. Translation gives CASSRGQVDTDTQYF.

V is TRBV19 and J is TRBJ1-5; maybe TRBD1 (5 bases). V dropped 1 base and J dropped 5 bases, with 12 bases sitting between them. CDR1 is LNHDA and CDR2 is SQIVND in the germline V gene (reference sequence). The CDR3 is 15 residues long. In nucleotides, the CDR3 is TGTGCCAGTAGTATAGTATCGGGGGGGGATCAGCCCCAGCATTTT. Protein product: CASSIVSGGDQPQHF.